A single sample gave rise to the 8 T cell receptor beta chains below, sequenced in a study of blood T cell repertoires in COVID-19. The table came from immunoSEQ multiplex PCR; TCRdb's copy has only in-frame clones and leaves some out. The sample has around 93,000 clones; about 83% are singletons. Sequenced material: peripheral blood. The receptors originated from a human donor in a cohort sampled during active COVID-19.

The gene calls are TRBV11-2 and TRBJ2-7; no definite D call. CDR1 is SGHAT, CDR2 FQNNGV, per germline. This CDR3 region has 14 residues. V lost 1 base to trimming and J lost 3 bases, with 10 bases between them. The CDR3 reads CASSLARSDYEQYF. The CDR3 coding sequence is TGTGCCAGCAGCTTAGCGCGGTCAGACTACGAGCAGTACTTC.

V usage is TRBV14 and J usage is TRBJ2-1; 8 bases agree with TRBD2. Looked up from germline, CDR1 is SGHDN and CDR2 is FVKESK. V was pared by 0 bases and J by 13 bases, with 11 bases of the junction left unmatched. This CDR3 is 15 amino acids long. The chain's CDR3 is CASSQDFAGLVSQFF. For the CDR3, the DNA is TGTGCCAGCAGCCAAGATTTCGCGGGACTAGTAAGCCAGTTCTTC.

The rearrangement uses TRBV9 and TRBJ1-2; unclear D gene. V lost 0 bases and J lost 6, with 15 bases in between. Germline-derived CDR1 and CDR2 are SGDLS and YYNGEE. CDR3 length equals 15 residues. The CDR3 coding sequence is TGTGCCAGCAGCGTAGGTTCGAGAGGAGAAAATGGCTACACCTTC. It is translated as CASSVGSRGENGYTF.

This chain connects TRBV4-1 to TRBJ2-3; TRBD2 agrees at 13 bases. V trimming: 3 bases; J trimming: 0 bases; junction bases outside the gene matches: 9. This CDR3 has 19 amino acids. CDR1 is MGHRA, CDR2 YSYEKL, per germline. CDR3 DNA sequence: TGCGCCAGCAGCCACGGTGAGCCGGGACTAGCGGGAAGCACAGATACGCAGTATTTT. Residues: CASSHGEPGLAGSTDTQYF.

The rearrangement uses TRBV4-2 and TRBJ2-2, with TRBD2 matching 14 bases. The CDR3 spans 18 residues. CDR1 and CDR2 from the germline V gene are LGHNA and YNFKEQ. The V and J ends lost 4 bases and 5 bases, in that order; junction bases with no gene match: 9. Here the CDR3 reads CASSRQTSGGAVTGELFF. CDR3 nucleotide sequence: TGTGCCAGCAGCCGCCAGACTAGCGGGGGGGCCGTAACCGGGGAGCTGTTTTTT.

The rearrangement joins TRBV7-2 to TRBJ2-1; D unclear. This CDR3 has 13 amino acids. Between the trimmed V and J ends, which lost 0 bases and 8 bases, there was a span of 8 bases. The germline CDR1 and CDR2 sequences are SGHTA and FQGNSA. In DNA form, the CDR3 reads TGTGCCAGCAGCTTAGCGCCAAGCTATGAGCAGTTCTTC. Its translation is CASSLAPSYEQFF.

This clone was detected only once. Here the CDR3 DNA reads TGTGCCAGCAGCCCGGGGGGGAACACTGAAGCTTTCTTT. Its translation is CASSPGGNTEAFF. This rearrangement joins TRBV7-3 to TRBJ1-1; D is possibly TRBD1 (5 bases). Germline V CDR1 and CDR2: SGHTA, FQGTGA. V lost 5 bases and J 1 base, leaving 8 bases between the germline ends. There are 13 residues in the CDR3.

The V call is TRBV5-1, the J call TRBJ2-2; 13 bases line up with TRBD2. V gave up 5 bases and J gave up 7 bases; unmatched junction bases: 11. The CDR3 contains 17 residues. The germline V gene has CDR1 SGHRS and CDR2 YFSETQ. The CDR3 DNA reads TGCGCCAGCAGACCCGGGACTAGCGGGGAGCGGGACGGGGAGCTGTTTTTT. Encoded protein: CASRPGTSGERDGELFF.